This TCR beta chain was captured by sequencing in a study of T-cell reconstitution after alpha-beta-depleted transplantation in children. Notes on the study in general: Alpha-beta T cells about two months after transplant reportedly derived from several hundred expanded graft clones. After one year, T-cell counts and TCRbeta diversity mostly came from new T cells.

Unique molecular identifiers were used in preparing the TCRbeta library. Using its own MiXCR run on the PCR reads, TCRdb lists one record per CDR3 protein. The sample holds hundreds of thousands of distinct CDR3 sequences; around 15% are singletons and the top ten take roughly 40%. With respect to this clonotype: Its antigen remains unidentified.

The germline gives CDR1 MNHEY, CDR2 SVGAGI. There are 17 residues in the CDR3. V lost 4 bases and J lost 5; bases outside the gene matches: 12. The sequencing here drew on PBMCs, mostly from graft donor cells, taken 360 days after TCRalphabeta/CD19-depleted stem cell transplant. This chain connects TRBV6-5 to TRBJ1-5; 9 bases match TRBD1. The receptor's source is a male patient between 2 and 15 years old who had a stem cell transplant for acute lymphoblastic leukemia, so the T cells may come from the graft donor. The DNA of the CDR3 is TGTGCCAGCAGTTCGCGGTACAGGGGGCGCATGGATCAGCCCCAGCATTTT. It codes for CASSSRYRGRMDQPQHF.